This T cell receptor beta chain originates from a study of T cell responses to AZD1222 COVID-19 vaccine. The trim removed 3 bases at V and 5 bases at J, leaving 9 bases unmatched. This CDR3 comprises 16 residues. CDR1 is SGHTS, CDR2 YDEGEE, per germline. General observations from the study: Repertoires were obtained only post-peak T cell response.

The table came from immunoSEQ multiplex PCR; TCRdb's copy has only in-frame clones and leaves some out. The data contain 50,000 or so clones, 75% to 90% of them seen just once; the ten biggest clones take up about 5%. With regard to this clone: What it recognizes is unknown.

Sequenced material: peripheral blood, taken 28 days after the second AZD1222 dose. The V and J genes are TRBV5-8 and TRBJ1-4, with 8 positions matching TRBD1. This clonotype was obtained from an adult who received the AZD1222 COVID-19 vaccine. The CDR3 spells CASSSGQGAANEKLFF. CDR3 bases: TGTGCCAGCAGCTCCGGCCAGGGGGCAGCAAATGAAAAACTGTTTTTT.